The sequence of this T cell receptor beta chain was determined in a study of blood T cell repertoires in COVID-19. This clone was seen ten or more times. TCRdb's copy holds only in-frame clones and misses some; the assay was immunoSEQ multiplex PCR. This sample has about 70,000 clones, with over 70% found just once. Germline V gene lookup returns CDR1 MNHEY and CDR2 SMNVEV (reference sequence). This CDR3 is 12 amino acids long. The ends lost 10 bases at V and 3 bases at J; junction bases unmatched: 2. The sequenced material came from peripheral blood. The V call is TRBV27, the J call TRBJ2-7; 11 bases are shared with TRBD2. The receptor comes from a man aged 65 to 79 who had recovered from COVID-19. CDR3 coding DNA: TGTGCCACCGGGACTAGCGGCTACGAGCAGTACTTC. Translation: CATGTSGYEQYF.